This TCR beta chain originates from a study of T cell responses to AZD1222 COVID-19 vaccine. Assay: immunoSEQ multiplex PCR; the TCRdb copy retains only in-frame clones and omits some. The table lists fewer than 180,000 clones, more than 85% of them singletons. Of note for this clone: Its antigen remains unidentified.

Study conclusions and caveats: Targeting of unmutated variant regions was reportedly seen in nearly half of spike-specific TCRs. Across the whole spike, CD4 TCRs peaked at regions 160-218 and 743-854. Among the donors, most were white British and more were female, and clonal diversity was possibly underestimated.

The CDR3 totals 14 residues. V lost 2 bases to trimming and J lost 4 bases; unmatched junction nucleotides: 2. Germline loops: CDR1 KGHSH, CDR2 LQKENI. This receptor was obtained from an adult who received the AZD1222 COVID-19 vaccine. This material consisted of peripheral blood, taken 28 days after the second AZD1222 dose. The chain uses TRBV18 and TRBJ1-2; 9 positions agree with TRBD1. The CDR3 nucleotides read TGTGCCAGCTCACCAGAGGACAGGGGCTATGGCTACACCTTC. This codes for CASSPEDRGYGYTF.